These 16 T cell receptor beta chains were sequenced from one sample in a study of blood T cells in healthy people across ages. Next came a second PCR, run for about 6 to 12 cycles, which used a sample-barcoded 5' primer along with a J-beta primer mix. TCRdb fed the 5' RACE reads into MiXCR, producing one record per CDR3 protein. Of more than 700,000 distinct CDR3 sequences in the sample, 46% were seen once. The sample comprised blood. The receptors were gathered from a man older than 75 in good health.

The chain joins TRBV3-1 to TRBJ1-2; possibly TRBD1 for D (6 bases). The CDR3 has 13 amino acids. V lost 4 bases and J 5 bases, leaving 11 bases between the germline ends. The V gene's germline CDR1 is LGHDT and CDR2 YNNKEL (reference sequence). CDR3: CASSLIQGYGYTF. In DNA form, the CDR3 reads TGTGCCAGCAGCCTTATACAGGGTTATGGCTACACCTTC.

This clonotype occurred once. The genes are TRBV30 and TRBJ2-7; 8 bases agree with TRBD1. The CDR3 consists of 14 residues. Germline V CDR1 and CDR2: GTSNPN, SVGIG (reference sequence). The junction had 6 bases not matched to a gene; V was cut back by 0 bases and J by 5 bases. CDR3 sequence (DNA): TGTGCCTGGAGTGTACAGGACAGGGCCAACGAGCAGTACTTC. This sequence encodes CAWSVQDRANEQYF.

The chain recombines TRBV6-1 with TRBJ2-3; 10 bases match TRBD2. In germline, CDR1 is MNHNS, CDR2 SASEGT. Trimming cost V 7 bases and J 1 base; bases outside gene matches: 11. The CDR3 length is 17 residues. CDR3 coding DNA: TGTGCCAGCAATAGGGGGTGGCTAGCGGGAGGCACAGATACGCAGTATTTT. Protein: CASNRGWLAGGTDTQYF.

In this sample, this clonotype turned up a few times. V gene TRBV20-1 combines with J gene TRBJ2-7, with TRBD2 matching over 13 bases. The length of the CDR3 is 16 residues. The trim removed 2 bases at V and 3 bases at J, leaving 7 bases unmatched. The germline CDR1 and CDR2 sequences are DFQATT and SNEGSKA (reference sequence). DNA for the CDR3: TGCAGTGCTAGAACGGGACTAGCGGGAAAGAACTACGAGCAGTACTTC. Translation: CSARTGLAGKNYEQYF.

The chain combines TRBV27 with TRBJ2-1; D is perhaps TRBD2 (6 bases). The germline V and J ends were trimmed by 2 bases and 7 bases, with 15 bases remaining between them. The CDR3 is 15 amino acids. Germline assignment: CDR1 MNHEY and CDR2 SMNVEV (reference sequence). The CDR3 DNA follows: TGTGCCAGCAGTTTACCCCAACGGGGGAAGAATGAGCAGTTCTTC. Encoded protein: CASSLPQRGKNEQFF.

The CDR3 sequence is CSANHGLAGGSTDTQYF. For the CDR3, the DNA is TGCAGTGCTAACCACGGTTTAGCGGGAGGTAGCACAGATACGCAGTATTTT. The rearrangement uses TRBV20-1 and TRBJ2-3, with 10 bases aligning to TRBD2. The germline CDR1 and CDR2 sequences are DFQATT and SNEGSKA (reference sequence). V gave up 4 bases and J gave up 0 bases; unmatched junction bases: 10. The CDR3 runs to 17 residues.

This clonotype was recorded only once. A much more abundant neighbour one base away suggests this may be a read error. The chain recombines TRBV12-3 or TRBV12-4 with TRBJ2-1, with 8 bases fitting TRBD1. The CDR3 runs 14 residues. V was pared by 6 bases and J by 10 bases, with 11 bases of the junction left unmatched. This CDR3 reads CASRTTGGSYEQFF. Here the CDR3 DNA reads TGTGCCAGCAGGACAACAGGGGGTTCCTACGAGCAGTTCTTC.

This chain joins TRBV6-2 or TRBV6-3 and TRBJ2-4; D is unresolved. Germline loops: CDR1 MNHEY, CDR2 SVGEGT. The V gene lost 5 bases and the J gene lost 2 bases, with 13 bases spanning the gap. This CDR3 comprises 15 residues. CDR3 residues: CASSVITDSKNIQYF. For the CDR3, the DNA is TGTGCCAGCAGTGTCATAACAGATTCCAAAAACATTCAGTACTTC.

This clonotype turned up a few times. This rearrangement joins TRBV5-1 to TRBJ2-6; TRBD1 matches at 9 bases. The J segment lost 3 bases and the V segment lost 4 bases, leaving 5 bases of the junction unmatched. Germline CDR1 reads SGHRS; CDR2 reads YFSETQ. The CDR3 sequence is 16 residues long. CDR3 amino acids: CASSRGTGFGANVLTF. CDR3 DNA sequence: TGCGCCAGCAGCAGAGGGACAGGGTTTGGGGCCAACGTCCTGACTTTC.

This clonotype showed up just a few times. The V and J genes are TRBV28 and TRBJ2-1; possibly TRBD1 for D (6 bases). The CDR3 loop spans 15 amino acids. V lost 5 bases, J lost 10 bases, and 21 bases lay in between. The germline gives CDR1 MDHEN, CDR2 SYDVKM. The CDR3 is CASSPPTGMSYEQFF. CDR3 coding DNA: TGTGCCAGCAGTCCCCCGACAGGAATGTCCTACGAGCAGTTCTTC.

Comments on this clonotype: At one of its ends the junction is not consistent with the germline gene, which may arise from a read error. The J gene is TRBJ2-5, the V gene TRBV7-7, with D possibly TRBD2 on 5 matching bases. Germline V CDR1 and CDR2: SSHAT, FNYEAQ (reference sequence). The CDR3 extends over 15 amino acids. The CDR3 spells CASSPLATPLRAQYF. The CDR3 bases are TGTGCTAGCAGCCCCCTAGCAACACCGCTACGGGCCCAGTACTTC.

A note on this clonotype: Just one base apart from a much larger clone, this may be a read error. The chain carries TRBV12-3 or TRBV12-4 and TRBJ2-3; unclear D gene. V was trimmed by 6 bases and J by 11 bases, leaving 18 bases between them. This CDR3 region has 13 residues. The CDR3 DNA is TGTGCCAGCAGGACGGGCAGACATACGAGGCAGTATTTT. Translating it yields CASRTGRHTRQYF.

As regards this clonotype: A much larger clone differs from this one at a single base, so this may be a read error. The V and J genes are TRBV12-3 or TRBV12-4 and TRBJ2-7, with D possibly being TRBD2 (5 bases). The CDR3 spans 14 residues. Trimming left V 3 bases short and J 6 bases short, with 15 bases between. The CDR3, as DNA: TGTGCCAGCAGTTTGTTGTGGGAGTTCATCGAGCAGTACTTC. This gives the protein CASSLLWEFIEQYF.

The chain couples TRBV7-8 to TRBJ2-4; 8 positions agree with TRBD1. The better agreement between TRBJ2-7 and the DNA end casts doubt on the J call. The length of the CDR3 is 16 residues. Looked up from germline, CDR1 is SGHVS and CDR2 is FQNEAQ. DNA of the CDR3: TGTGCCAGCAGCCAAACCCGTGGACAGGGTACCTACGAGCAGTACTTC. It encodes CASSQTRGQGTYEQYF.

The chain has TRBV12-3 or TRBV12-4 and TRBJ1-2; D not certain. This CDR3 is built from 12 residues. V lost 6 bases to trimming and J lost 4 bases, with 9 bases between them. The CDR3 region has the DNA TGTGCCAGCAGCTTAATCAGCTATGGCTACACCTTC. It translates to CASSLISYGYTF.

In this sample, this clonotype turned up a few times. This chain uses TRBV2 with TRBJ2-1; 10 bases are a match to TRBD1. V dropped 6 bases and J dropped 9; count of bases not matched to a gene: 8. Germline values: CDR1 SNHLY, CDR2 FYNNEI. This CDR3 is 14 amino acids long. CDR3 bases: TGTGCCAGCAGGGTGGGACAGGGGCTACGTGAGCAGTTCTTC. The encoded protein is CASRVGQGLREQFF.